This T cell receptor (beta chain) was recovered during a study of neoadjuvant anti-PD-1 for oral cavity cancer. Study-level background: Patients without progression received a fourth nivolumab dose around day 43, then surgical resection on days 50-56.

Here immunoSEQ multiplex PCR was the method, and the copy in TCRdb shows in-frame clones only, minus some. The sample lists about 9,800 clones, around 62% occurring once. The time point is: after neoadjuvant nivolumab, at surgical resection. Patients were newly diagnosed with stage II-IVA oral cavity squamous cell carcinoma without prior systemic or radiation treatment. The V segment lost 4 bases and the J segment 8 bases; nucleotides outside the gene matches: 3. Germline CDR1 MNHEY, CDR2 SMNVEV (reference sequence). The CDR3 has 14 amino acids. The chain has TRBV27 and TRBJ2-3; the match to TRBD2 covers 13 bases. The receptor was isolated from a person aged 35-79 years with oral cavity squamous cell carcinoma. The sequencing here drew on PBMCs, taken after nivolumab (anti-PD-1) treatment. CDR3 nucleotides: TGTGCCAGCAGTTCGGGACTAGCGGGGACTACGCAGTATTTT. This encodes CASSSGLAGTTQYF.